This T cell receptor beta chain derives from a study of T cells in Graves' hyperthyroidism and ophthalmopathy. Comments on this clonotype: This may be a read error, as it is one base from a much larger clone.

Uncontrolled infection, other autoimmune disease, pregnancy and lactation each barred patients from inclusion. Clinical symptoms, serum thyroxine, TRAb, thyroid ultrasound and orbital computed tomography informed diagnoses. TCR beta CDR3 regions were amplified from RNA. The primer set for the first-round RT-PCR of the TCR CDR3 was HTBI. TCRdb re-derived calls from the multiplex PCR reads in MiXCR, one entry per CDR3 protein. Among fewer than 500,000 distinct CDR3 sequences listed, roughly 14% were seen once. The sequenced sample consisted of blood. The origin of this receptor is a woman aged 30 to 39 with Graves' ophthalmopathy.

The CDR3: CASSLAAGGPRKYF. The CDR3, as DNA: TGTGCCAGCAGCCTTGCGGCGGGGGGGCCCCGCAAGTATTTT. The genes are TRBV11-3 and TRBJ2-3; 9 nucleotides match TRBD2. V gave up 5 bases and J gave up 13 bases; unmatched junction bases: 13. The germline V gene encodes CDR1 SGHNT and CDR2 YENEEA. This CDR3 spans 14 amino acids.